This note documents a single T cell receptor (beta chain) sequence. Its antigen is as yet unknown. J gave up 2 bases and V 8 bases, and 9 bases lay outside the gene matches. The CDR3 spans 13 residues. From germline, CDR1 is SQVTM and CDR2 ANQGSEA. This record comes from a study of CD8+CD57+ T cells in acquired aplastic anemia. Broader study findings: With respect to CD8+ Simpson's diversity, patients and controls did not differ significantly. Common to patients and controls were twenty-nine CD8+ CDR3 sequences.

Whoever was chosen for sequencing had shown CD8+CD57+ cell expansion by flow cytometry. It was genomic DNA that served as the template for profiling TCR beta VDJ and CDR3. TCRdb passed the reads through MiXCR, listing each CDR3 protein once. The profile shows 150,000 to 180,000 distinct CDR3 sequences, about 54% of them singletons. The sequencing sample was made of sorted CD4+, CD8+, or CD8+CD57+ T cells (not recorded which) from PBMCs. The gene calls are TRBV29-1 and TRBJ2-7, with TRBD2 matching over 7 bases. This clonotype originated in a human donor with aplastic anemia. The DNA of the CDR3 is TGCAGCAGTTCTAGCGGCACCCCCTACGAGCAGTACTTC. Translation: CSSSSGTPYEQYF.